These 21 T cell receptor beta chains came from one sample sequenced in a study of beta chain features in type 1 diabetes. cDNA synthesis used the whole RNA isolate, giving expressed TCRB sequences. Profiling relied on immunoSEQ multiplex PCR, and the TCRdb table lists in-frame clones only, not all of them. This table has 350,000 to 400,000 clones, over 13% appearing once. Material for sequencing was naive CD4+ T cells from blood. Receptors originate from a woman aged 18-29 years in good health.

V gene TRBV19 combines with J gene TRBJ2-1; 11 bases line up with TRBD2. The CDR3 sequence is 15 residues long. Germline V lookup: CDR1 LNHDA, CDR2 SQIVND (reference sequence). The V and J ends lost 5 bases and 2 bases, in that order; junction bases with no gene match: 2. Here the CDR3 reads CASSLAGGPYNEQFF. CDR3 DNA: TGTGCCAGTAGTTTAGCGGGAGGGCCCTACAATGAGCAGTTCTTC.

This clone was seen only a few times. The chain couples TRBV27 to TRBJ2-7; D perhaps matches TRBD1 (6 bases). Germline V CDR1 and CDR2: MNHEY, SMNVEV (reference sequence). Trimming removed 1 base from V and 3 bases from J, with 13 bases in between. This CDR3 contains 15 residues. The DNA for the CDR3 is TGTGCCAGCAGTTTATTTACAGGGCCGGTCTACGAGCAGTACTTC. As protein: CASSLFTGPVYEQYF.

This chain uses TRBV6-5 with TRBJ2-7; 8 bases match TRBD2. This CDR3 spans 15 amino acids. Losses at the gene ends were 5 bases for V and 0 bases for J; bases not matched to a gene: 6. Germline assignment: CDR1 MNHEY and CDR2 SVGAGI. The CDR3 loop is CASSPSGPLSYEQYF. CDR3 sequence (DNA): TGTGCCAGCAGTCCTAGCGGGCCGCTCTCCTACGAGCAGTACTTC.

V is TRBV4-3 and J is TRBJ2-6, with TRBD1 identical over 7 bases. Germline CDR1 reads LGHNA; CDR2 reads YSLEER. J lost 4 bases, V lost 3 bases, and 6 bases had no gene match. The length of the CDR3 is 16 residues. CDR3 residues: CASSQTGWQGANVLTF. In nucleotides, the CDR3 is TGCGCCAGCAGCCAGACAGGGTGGCAAGGGGCCAACGTCCTGACTTTC.

In this sample, this clone turned up a few times. The chain carries TRBV7-2 and TRBJ1-4; 7 positions agree with TRBD1. From germline, CDR1 is SGHTA and CDR2 FQGNSA. The CDR3 length is 15 residues. The V segment lost 5 bases and the J segment 7 bases; nucleotides outside the gene matches: 10. CDR3 bases: TGTGCCAGCAGCCAGCGACAGGGTCGGGGTGAAAAACTGTTTTTT. Its translation is CASSQRQGRGEKLFF. Based on the CDR3 plus reference TRBV7-2 and TRBJ1-4, the full variable domain is GAGVSQSPSNKVTEKGKDVELRCDPISGHTALYWYRQSLGQGLEFLIYFQGNSAPDKSGLPSDRFSAERTGGSVSTLTIQRTQQEDSAVYLCASSQRQGRGEKLFFGSGTQLSVL.

The chain employs TRBV9 and TRBJ2-3; D unclear. With 0 bases removed from V and 4 bases from J, the gap between germline ends came to 9 bases. Germline values: CDR1 SGDLS, CDR2 YYNGEE. CDR3 size: 14 residues. In nucleotides, the CDR3 is TGTGCCAGCAGCGTAGGTGGAGTCGCAGATACGCAGTATTTT. This gives the protein CASSVGGVADTQYF. Filled out from reference TRBV9 and TRBJ2-3, the complete variable domain reads DSGVTQTPKHLITATGQRVTLRCSPRSGDLSVYWYQQSLDQGLQFLIQYYNGEERAKGNILERFSAQQFPDLHSELNLSSLELGDSALYFCASSVGGVADTQYFGPGTRLTVL.

V and J are TRBV2 and TRBJ1-5; D is unresolved. Germline lookup yields CDR1 SNHLY and CDR2 FYNNEI. V was clipped by 6 bases and J by 10 bases, with 13 bases between them. This CDR3 contains 12 residues. CDR3 protein: CASSSTGAPQHF. The CDR3 bases are TGTGCCAGCAGCTCTACGGGTGCACCCCAGCATTTT.

The chain joins TRBV23-1 to TRBJ2-6; TRBD1 matches at 10 bases. TRBV23-1 is placed among ORFs of uncertain function. The trim removed 4 bases at V and 0 bases at J, leaving 18 bases unmatched. CDR3 size: 22 residues. The CDR3 DNA follows: TGCGCCAGCAGTCCCCAATTAAGACAGGGGGCCCGACTGAGCTCTGGGGCCAACGTCCTGACTTTC. This encodes CASSPQLRQGARLSSGANVLTF.

This rearrangement joins TRBV5-1 to TRBJ2-2; perhaps D is TRBD1 or TRBD2 (5 bases each). The CDR3 is 14 amino acids. Trimming cost V 9 bases and J 2 bases, with 14 bases left between them. Germline CDR1 SGHRS, CDR2 YFSETQ. The CDR3 is CATRELGNTGELFF. In DNA, the CDR3 is TGCGCCACCAGGGAGCTTGGAAACACCGGGGAGCTGTTTTTT.

This clone was seen only a few times. The V call is TRBV9, the J call TRBJ2-1; D possibly corresponds to TRBD2 (5 bases). The CDR3 length is 14 residues. Germline V gives CDR1 SGDLS, CDR2 YYNGEE. The germline V and J ends were trimmed by 0 bases and 9 bases, with 13 bases remaining between them. The DNA of the CDR3 is TGTGCCAGCAGCGTAGCTGGACTGATTAGTGAGCAGTTCTTC. Protein product: CASSVAGLISEQFF.

This clone was detected only a few times. This sequence joins TRBV30 and TRBJ2-7; D not certain. Germline lookup yields CDR1 GTSNPN and CDR2 SVGIG (reference sequence). The CDR3 spans 12 residues. V was trimmed by 3 bases and J by 2 bases, leaving 8 bases between them. The CDR3 nucleotides read TGTGCCTGGAGGGCAGGCCCCTACGAGCAGTACTTC. This codes for CAWRAGPYEQYF.

The chain recombines TRBV19 with TRBJ2-7, with 8 bases fitting TRBD2. Germline CDR1 is LNHDA and CDR2 is SQIVND (reference sequence). This CDR3 is 13 amino acids long. J was trimmed by 5 bases and V by 5 bases; bases with no gene match: 5. The CDR3 reads CASSDGRADEQYF. The CDR3 coding sequence is TGTGCCAGTAGTGACGGGAGGGCCGACGAGCAGTACTTC.

The V and J genes are TRBV4-3 and TRBJ2-1; TRBD2 matches 11 bases. After removal of 3 bases from V and 5 bases from J, the junction contained 9 bases not matched to a gene. Germline loops: CDR1 LGHNA, CDR2 YSLEER. The CDR3 is 17 residues long. CDR3 loop: CASSQTGTSGLNNEQFF. DNA for the CDR3: TGCGCCAGCAGCCAGACCGGGACTAGCGGCCTTAACAATGAGCAGTTCTTC.

This rearrangement joins TRBV6-5 to TRBJ2-7; no firm D call. The CDR3 length is 13 residues. Trimming shortened V by 5 bases and J by 6 bases, and 14 bases separated the two germline ends. In germline, CDR1 is MNHEY, CDR2 SVGAGI. In DNA form, the CDR3 reads TGTGCCAGCAGTCGCGGTGGAACGCGCGAGCAGTACTTC. Residues: CASSRGGTREQYF.

Concerning this clone itself: Its ends do not fully match the called genes, so a read error is possible. CDR3 in DNA: TGTGCTAGCAGCCTCGTCGAACCAGGGACGCAGTATTTT. The encoded protein is CASSLVEPGTQYF. This chain links TRBV7-7 with TRBJ2-3; TRBD1 is a possible D gene (5 bases). The length of the CDR3 is 13 residues. CDR1 SSHAT and CDR2 FNYEAQ come from the germline V gene (reference sequence).

The J gene is TRBJ2-7, the V gene TRBV5-6, with D perhaps TRBD2 (6 bases). The CDR3 has 15 amino acids. Germline assignment: CDR1 SGHDT and CDR2 YYEEEE. V was clipped by 4 bases and J by 9 bases, with 23 bases between them. The CDR3 protein is CASSLPGLSRGAQYF. The DNA for the CDR3 is TGTGCCAGCAGCCTTCCGGGACTCTCAAGAGGTGCGCAGTACTTC.

The rearrangement joins TRBV6-5 to TRBJ1-2, with 9 nucleotides matching TRBD1. This CDR3 contains 14 residues. The germline V gene has CDR1 MNHEY and CDR2 SVGAGI. Trimming took 2 bases from V and 8 from J; bases not matched to a gene: 6. The CDR3, as DNA: TGTGCCAGCAGTTACGGGACAGGGACGAAAGGCTACACCTTC. Protein: CASSYGTGTKGYTF.

This clone showed up just once. CDR3 sequence: CASSLARLLVSGNEQFF. In nucleotides, the CDR3 is TGTGCCAGCAGCTTAGCCAGACTACTAGTTTCTGGCAATGAGCAGTTCTTC. The gene calls are TRBV7-2 and TRBJ2-1; a weak D match, TRBD2 (5 bases). The CDR3 has 17 residues. V lost 0 bases, J lost 6 bases, and 18 bases lay in between. Germline-derived CDR1 and CDR2 are SGHTA and FQGNSA.

The chain recombines TRBV2 with TRBJ1-2; 8 bases fit TRBD1. The CDR3 sequence is 13 residues long. Germline CDR1 reads SNHLY; CDR2 reads FYNNEI. V shed 7 bases, J shed 6 bases, and the junction held 7 bases outside the gene matches. CDR3 DNA sequence: TGTGCCAGCAATGACAGGGGCGAGGATGGCTACACCTTC. This gives the protein CASNDRGEDGYTF. The complete variable domain, with remaining parts taken from reference TRBV2 and TRBJ1-2, reads EPEVTQTPSHQVTQMGQEVILRCVPISNHLYFYWYRQILGQKVEFLVSFYNNEISEKSEIFDDQFSVERPDGSNFTLKIRSTKLEDSAMYFCASNDRGEDGYTFGSGTRLTVV.

The J gene is TRBJ1-3, the V gene TRBV30, with unresolved D. CDR3 length: 12 amino acids. Deletions cut 4 bases from V and 4 bases from J, with 8 bases between. The germline V gene encodes CDR1 GTSNPN and CDR2 SVGIG (reference sequence). This CDR3 is CAWIPQGNTIYF. As DNA, the CDR3 is TGTGCCTGGATACCGCAGGGAAACACCATATATTTT.

This clone was counted between two and nine times. J is TRBJ2-1 and V is TRBV6-5; D remains unclear. Trimming took off 7 bases at V and 1 base at J, with 14 bases between the two ends. The CDR3 runs to 15 residues. CDR1 and CDR2 from the germline V gene are MNHEY and SVGAGI. DNA for the CDR3: TGTGCCAGCATGAGGCTGCCCCTGTCCTACAATGAGCAGTTCTTC. Translated: CASMRLPLSYNEQFF.